This T cell receptor (beta chain) was identified during a study of human T cells and chemical hapten exposure. TCRdb called the RACE reads again in MiXCR, with one record for every CDR3 protein. The table has 150,000 to 200,000 distinct CDR3 sequences, 20% to 25% seen once. A word on this clonotype: Its specificity is unknown.

Time point here: patch test 1, 2 weeks after DPC sensitization. Specified treatment: therapeutic diphenylcyclopropenone sensitization with weekly scalp DPC. V shed 2 bases, J shed 6 bases, and the junction held 5 bases outside the gene matches. CDR3 length equals 14 residues. Findings and caveats of the study: High-frequency TCRs, those above 1 in 1000, stayed the same after DPC sensitization.

Sequencing was performed on whole blood, taken in connection with sensitization to the hapten diphenylcyclopropenone (DPC). V is TRBV12-3 or TRBV12-4 and J is TRBJ1-2; 8 positions agree with TRBD1. The TCR comes from a woman in her forties or fifties with alopecia areata. Some clones in this sample may be carry-over from other donors' samples. The CDR3, as DNA: TGTGCCAGCAGTTTATACCAGGGGGCCCATGGCTACACCTTC. Amino acids: CASSLYQGAHGYTF.